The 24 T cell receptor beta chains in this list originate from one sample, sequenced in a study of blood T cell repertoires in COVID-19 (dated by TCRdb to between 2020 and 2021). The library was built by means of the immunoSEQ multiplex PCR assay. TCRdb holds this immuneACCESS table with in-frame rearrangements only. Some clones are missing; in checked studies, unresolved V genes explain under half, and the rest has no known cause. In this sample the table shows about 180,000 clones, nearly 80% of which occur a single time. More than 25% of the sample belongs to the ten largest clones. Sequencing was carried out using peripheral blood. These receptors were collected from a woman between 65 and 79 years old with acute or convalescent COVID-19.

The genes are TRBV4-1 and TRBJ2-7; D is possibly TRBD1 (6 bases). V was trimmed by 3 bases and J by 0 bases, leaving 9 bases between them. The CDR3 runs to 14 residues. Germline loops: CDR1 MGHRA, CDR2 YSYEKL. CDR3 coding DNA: TGCGCCAGCAGCCAGGGGACACACTCCTACGAGCAGTACTTC. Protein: CASSQGTHSYEQYF.

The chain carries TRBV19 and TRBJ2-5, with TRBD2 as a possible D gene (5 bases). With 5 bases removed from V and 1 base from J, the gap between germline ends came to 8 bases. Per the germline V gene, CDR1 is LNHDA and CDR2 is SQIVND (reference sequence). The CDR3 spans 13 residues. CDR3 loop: CASSSLGQETQYF. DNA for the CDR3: TGTGCCAGTAGTTCACTAGGCCAAGAGACCCAGTACTTC.

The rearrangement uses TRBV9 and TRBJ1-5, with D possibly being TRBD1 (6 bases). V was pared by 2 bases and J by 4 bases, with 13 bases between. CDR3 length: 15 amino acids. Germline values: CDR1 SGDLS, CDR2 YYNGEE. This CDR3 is CASSVGSGENQPQHF. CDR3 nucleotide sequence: TGTGCCAGCAGCGTCGGATCAGGGGAGAATCAGCCCCAGCATTTT.

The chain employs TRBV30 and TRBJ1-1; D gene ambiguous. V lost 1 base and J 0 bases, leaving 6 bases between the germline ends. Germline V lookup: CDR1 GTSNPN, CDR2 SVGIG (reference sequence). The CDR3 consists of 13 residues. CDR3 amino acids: CAWSASVNTEAFF. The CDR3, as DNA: TGTGCCTGGAGTGCATCAGTGAACACTGAAGCTTTCTTT.

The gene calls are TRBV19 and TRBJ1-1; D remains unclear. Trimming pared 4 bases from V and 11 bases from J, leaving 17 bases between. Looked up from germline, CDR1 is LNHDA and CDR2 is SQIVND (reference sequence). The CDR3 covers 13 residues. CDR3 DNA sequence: TGTGCCAGTAGTACACGTAGATTCGAGGTGGCTTTCTTT. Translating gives CASSTRRFEVAFF.

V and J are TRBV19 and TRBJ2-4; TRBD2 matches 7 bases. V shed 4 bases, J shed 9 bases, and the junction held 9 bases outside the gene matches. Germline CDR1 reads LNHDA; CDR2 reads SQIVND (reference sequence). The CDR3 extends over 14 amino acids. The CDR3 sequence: CASSTERTRSIQYF. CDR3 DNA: TGTGCCAGTAGTACCGAAAGGACTAGAAGCATTCAGTACTTC. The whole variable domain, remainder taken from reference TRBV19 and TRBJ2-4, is DGGITQSPKYLFRKEGQNVTLSCEQNLNHDAMYWYRQDPGQGLRLIYYSQIVNDFQKGDIAEGYSVSREKKESFPLTVTSAQKNPTAFYLCASSTERTRSIQYFGAGTRLSVL.

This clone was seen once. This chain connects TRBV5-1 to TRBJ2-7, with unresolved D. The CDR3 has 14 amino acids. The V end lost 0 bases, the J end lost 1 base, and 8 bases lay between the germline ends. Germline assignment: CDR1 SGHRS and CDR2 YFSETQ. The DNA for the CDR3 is TGCGCCAGCAGCTTGGGGCCGCCGTCCTACGAGCAGTACTTC. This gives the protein CASSLGPPSYEQYF.

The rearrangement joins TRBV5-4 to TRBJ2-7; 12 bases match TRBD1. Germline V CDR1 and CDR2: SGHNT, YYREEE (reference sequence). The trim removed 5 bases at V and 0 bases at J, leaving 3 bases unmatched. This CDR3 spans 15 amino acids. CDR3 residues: CASSMGQGASYEQYF. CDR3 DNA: TGTGCCAGCAGTATGGGACAGGGGGCCTCCTACGAGCAGTACTTC.

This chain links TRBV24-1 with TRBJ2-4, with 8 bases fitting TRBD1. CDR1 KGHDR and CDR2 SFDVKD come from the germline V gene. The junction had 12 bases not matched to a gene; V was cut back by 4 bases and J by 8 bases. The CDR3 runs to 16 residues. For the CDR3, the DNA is TGTGCCACCAGTGACCCCCGCTATGGCAGGGGGCACATTCAGTACTTC. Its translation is CATSDPRYGRGHIQYF.

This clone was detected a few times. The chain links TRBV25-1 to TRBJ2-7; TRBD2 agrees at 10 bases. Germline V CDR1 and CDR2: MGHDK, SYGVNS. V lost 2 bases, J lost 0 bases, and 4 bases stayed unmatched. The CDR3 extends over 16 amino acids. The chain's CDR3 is CASSEGSSGSSYEQYF. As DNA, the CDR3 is TGTGCCAGCAGTGAAGGGTCTAGCGGGAGCTCCTACGAGCAGTACTTC.

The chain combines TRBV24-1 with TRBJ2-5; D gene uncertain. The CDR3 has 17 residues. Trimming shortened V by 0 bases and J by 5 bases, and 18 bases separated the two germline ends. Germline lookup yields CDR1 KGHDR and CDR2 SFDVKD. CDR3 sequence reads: CATSDLPKQPSQETQYF. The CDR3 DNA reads TGTGCCACCAGTGATTTGCCTAAACAGCCTTCACAGGAGACCCAGTACTTC.

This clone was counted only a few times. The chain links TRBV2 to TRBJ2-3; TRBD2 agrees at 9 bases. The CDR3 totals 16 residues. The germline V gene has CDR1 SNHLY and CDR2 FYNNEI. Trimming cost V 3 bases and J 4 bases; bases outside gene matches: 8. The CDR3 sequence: CASSEVAGAGPDTQYF. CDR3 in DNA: TGTGCCAGCAGTGAGGTAGCGGGAGCTGGTCCAGATACGCAGTATTTT. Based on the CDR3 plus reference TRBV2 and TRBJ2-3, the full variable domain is EPEVTQTPSHQVTQMGQEVILRCVPISNHLYFYWYRQILGQKVEFLVSFYNNEISEKSEIFDDQFSVERPDGSNFTLKIRSTKLEDSAMYFCASSEVAGAGPDTQYFGPGTRLTVL.

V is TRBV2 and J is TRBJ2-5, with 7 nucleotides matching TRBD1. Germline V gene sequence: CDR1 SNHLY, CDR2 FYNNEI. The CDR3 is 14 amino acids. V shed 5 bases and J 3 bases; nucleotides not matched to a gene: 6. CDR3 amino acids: CASSRDRAEETQYF. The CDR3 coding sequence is TGTGCCAGCAGTCGAGACAGGGCCGAAGAGACCCAGTACTTC.

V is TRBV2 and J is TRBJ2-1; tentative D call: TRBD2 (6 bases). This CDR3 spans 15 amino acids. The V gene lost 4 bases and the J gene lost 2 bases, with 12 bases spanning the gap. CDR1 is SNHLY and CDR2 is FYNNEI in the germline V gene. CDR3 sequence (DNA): TGTGCCAGCAGTGTGAGCGGGCTAGCCTACAATGAGCAGTTCTTC. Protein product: CASSVSGLAYNEQFF.

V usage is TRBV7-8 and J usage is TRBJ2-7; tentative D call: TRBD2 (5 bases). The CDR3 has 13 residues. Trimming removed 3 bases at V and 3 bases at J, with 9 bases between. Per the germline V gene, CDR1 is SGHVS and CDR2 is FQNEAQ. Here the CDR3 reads CASSFGEFYEQYF. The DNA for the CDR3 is TGTGCCAGCAGCTTCGGGGAATTCTACGAGCAGTACTTC.

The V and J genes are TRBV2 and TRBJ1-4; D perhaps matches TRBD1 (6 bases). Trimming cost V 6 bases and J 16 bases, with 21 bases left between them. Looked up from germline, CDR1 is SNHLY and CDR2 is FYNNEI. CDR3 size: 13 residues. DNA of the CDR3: TGTGCCAGCAGCAAAGGGGGGGGCAGTCCGAGGTTTTTT. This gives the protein CASSKGGGSPRFF.

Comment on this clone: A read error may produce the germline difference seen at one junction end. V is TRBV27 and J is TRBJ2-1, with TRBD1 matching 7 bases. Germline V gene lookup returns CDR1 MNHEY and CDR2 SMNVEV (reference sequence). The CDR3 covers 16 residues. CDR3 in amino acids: CASSLSGTVSSNEQFF. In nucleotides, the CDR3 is TGTGCCAGCAGTTTATCGGGGACAGTTTCCTCCAATGAGCAGTTCTTC.

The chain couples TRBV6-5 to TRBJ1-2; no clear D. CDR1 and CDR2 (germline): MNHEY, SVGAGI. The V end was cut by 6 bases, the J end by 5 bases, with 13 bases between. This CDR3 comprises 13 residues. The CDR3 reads CASSIGRDYGYTF. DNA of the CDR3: TGTGCCAGCAGCATCGGACGGGATTATGGCTACACCTTC.

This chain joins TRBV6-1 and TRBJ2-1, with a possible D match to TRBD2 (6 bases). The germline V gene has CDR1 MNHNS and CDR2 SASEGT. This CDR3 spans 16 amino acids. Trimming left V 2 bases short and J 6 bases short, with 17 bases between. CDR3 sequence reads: CASSESRSGVSNEQFF. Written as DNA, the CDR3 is TGTGCCAGCAGTGAAAGCAGATCGGGAGTCTCCAATGAGCAGTTCTTC.

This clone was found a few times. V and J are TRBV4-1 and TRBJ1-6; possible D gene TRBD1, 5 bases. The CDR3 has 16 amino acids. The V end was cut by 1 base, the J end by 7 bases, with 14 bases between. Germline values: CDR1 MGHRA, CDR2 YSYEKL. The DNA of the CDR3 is TGCGCCAGCAGCCAAGCGTTCCAGGGAGGGAATTCACCCCTCCACTTT. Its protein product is CASSQAFQGGNSPLHF.

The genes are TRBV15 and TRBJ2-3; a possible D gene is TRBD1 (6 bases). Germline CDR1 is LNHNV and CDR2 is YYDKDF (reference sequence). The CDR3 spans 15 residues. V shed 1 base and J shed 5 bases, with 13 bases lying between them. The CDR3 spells CATSRARGSGDTQYF. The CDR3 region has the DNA TGTGCCACCAGCAGAGCCAGGGGAAGTGGAGATACGCAGTATTTT.

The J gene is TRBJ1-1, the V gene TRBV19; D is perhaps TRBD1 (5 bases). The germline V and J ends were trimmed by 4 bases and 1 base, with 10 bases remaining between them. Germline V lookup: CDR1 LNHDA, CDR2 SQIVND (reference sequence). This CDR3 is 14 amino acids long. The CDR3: CASSTGGGNTEAFF. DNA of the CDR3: TGTGCCAGTAGTACCGGCGGGGGGAACACTGAAGCTTTCTTT.

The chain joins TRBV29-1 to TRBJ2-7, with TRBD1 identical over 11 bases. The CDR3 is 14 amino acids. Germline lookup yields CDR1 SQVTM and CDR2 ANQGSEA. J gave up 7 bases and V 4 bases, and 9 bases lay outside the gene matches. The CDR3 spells CSVGRGQGAVEQYF. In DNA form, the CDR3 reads TGCAGCGTTGGAAGAGGACAGGGGGCTGTGGAGCAGTACTTC.

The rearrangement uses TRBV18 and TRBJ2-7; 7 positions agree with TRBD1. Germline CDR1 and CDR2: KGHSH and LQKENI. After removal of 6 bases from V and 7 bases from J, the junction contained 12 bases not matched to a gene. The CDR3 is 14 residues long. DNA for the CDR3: TGTGCCAGCTCCCTGGGACAGAAGGTTGGTGAGCAGTACTTC. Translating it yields CASSLGQKVGEQYF.